Listed below are T cell receptor beta chains from one sample, sequenced in a study of cytomegalovirus exposure and HLA in healthy donors. The assay was immunoSEQ multiplex PCR, and TCRdb's table has in-frame clones only and misses some. The table shows 120,000 to 150,000 clones, with roughly 75% occurring only once. Input material: PBMCs. These receptors were taken from a man aged 40-50 years in good health and CMV-seropositive. Both conserved end residues are part of each CDR3. Each record gives: J gene, clone size, V gene, D gene, CDR3 protein, CDR3 DNA. The D gene is left open where the match is weak. Part of the rows lack a size; the others show once, few, many or a class for expanded clones.

>TRBJ2-3|.|TRBV5-1|TRBD1
CASSPGQGGDTQYF
TGCGCCAGCAGCCCGGGACAGGGGGGAGATACGCAGTATTTT
>TRBJ1-1|.|TRBV4-3|TRBD1
CASSLNRGNTEAFF
TGCGCCAGCAGCCTTAACAGGGGTAACACTGAAGCTTTCTTT
>TRBJ2-6|.|TRBV5-1|.
CASSFRAGANVLTF
TGCGCCAGCAGCTTCAGGGCTGGGGCCAACGTCCTGACTTTC
>TRBJ2-1|.|TRBV4-2|.
CASSQETSYNEQFF
TGTGCCAGCAGCCAAGAAACTAGCTACAATGAGCAGTTCTTC
>TRBJ1-2|.|TRBV6-1|.
CASMGAGDYGYTF
TGTGCCAGCATGGGGGCCGGGGACTATGGCTACACCTTC
>TRBJ2-1|once|TRBV2|.
CASRTNNEQFF
TGTGCCAGCAGAACAAACAATGAGCAGTTCTTC
>TRBJ1-5|.|TRBV30|.
CAWSVRSGGTQPQHF
TGTGCCTGGAGTGTACGGTCCGGGGGGACTCAGCCCCAGCATTTT
>TRBJ2-1|.|TRBV4-3|TRBD2
CASSQAAGGLSYNEQFF
TGCGCCAGCAGCCAAGCGGCGGGAGGGCTCTCCTACAATGAGCAGTTCTTC
>TRBJ2-6|.|TRBV10-1|TRBD2
CASSPGGAGANVLTF
TGCGCCAGCAGCCCCGGGGGGGCTGGGGCCAACGTCCTGACTTTC
>TRBJ2-2|.|TRBV18|TRBD2
CASSPPGSGGDTGELFF
TGTGCCAGCTCACCTCCCGGAAGCGGGGGGGACACCGGGGAGCTGTTTTTT
>TRBJ2-3|.|TRBV5-4|TRBD2
CASSLIAGGFLDTQYF
TGTGCCAGCAGCTTGATAGCGGGAGGGTTTTTAGATACGCAGTATTTT
>TRBJ1-1|.|TRBV19|.
CASSWGGTEAFF
TGTGCCAGTAGTTGGGGAGGAACTGAAGCTTTCTTT
>TRBJ2-2|.|TRBV5-4|TRBD2
CASSYGLVFTGELFF
TGTGCCAGCAGCTACGGACTAGTGTTCACCGGGGAGCTGTTTTTT
>TRBJ2-1|.|TRBV27|TRBD1
CASSSRQGDVFGEQFF
TGTGCCAGCAGTTCCAGACAGGGGGACGTTTTCGGGGAGCAGTTCTTC
>TRBJ2-3|once|TRBV11-3|.
CASSTSPGVGTDTQYF
TGTGCCAGCAGCACCTCACCGGGGGTGGGCACAGATACGCAGTATTTT
>TRBJ1-4|.|TRBV28|TRBD1
CASSKTGALNVATNEKLFF
TGTGCCAGCAGTAAAACAGGGGCCCTAAACGTTGCAACTAATGAAAAACTGTTTTTT
>TRBJ1-1|.|TRBV27|.
CASSWDSMNTEAFF
TGTGCCAGCAGTTGGGACTCGATGAACACTGAAGCTTTCTTT
>TRBJ1-4|.|TRBV15|.
CATSRQGGNEKLFF
TGTGCCACCAGCAGACAAGGGGGTAATGAAAAACTGTTTTTT
>TRBJ2-1|.|TRBV29-1|.
CSVEPSGSKTLSYNEQFF
TGCAGCGTTGAACCTTCGGGATCCAAAACCTTATCCTACAATGAGCAGTTCTTC
>TRBJ1-5|few|TRBV5-6|TRBD1
CASSYRDRALQPQHF
TGTGCCAGCAGCTACCGGGACAGGGCCCTCCAGCCCCAGCATTTT
>TRBJ1-2|.|TRBV28|TRBD1
CASSLTTGKGYTF
TGTGCCAGCAGCCTCACGACAGGGAAAGGCTACACCTTC
>TRBJ2-3|once|TRBV5-1|TRBD1
CASSQGQGTDTQYF
TGCGCCAGCAGCCAGGGACAGGGCACAGATACGCAGTATTTT
>TRBJ2-5|.|TRBV14|TRBD1
CASSHRTGVGETQYF
TGTGCCAGCAGCCACCGGACAGGGGTGGGAGAGACCCAGTACTTC
>TRBJ2-5|few|TRBV5-1|TRBD2
CASSLRPSGGGQETQYF
TGCGCCAGCAGCTTACGACCTAGCGGGGGGGGCCAAGAGACCCAGTACTTC
>TRBJ1-2|.|TRBV6-1|TRBD1
CASETGTAGYTF
TGTGCCAGCGAGACAGGGACAGCGGGCTACACCTTC
>TRBJ1-2|.|TRBV4-3|.
CASSLLGGNYGYTF
TGCGCCAGCAGCCTACTGGGGGGGAACTATGGCTACACCTTC
>TRBJ1-2|few|TRBV19|.
CASSSPQGSNYGYTF
TGTGCCAGTAGTTCCCCCCAGGGGTCTAACTATGGCTACACCTTC
>TRBJ2-4|once|TRBV6-1|.
CASSDPQGIAKNIQYF
TGTGCCAGCAGTGACCCCCAGGGGATAGCCAAAAACATTCAGTACTTC